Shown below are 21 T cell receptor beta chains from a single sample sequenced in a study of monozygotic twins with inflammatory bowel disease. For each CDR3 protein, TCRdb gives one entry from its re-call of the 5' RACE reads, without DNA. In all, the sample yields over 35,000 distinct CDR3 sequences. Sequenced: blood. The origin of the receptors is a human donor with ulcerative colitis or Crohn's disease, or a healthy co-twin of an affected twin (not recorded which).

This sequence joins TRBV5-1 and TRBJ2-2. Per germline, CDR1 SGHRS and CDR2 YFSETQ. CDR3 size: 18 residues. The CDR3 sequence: CASRWNARQHQNTGELFF.

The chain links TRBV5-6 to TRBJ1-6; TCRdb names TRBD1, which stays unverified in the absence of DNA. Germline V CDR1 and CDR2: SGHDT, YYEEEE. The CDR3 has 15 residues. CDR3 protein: CASSPGPGRNSPLHF.

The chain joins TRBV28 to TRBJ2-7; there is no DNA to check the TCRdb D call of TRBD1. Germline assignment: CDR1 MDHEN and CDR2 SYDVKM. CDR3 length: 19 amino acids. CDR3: CASSFPAWDRVGLSYEQYF.

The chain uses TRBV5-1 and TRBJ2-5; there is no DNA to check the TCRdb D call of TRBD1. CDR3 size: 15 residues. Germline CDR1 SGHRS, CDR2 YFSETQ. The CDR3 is CASSLQTGTQETQYF.

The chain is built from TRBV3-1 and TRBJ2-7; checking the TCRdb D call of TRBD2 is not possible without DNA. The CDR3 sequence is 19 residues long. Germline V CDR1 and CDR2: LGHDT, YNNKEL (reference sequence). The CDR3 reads CASSQDRGTSGTVSYEQYF.

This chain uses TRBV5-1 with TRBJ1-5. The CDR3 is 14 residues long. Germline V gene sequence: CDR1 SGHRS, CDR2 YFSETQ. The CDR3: CASSQGDRNQPQHF.

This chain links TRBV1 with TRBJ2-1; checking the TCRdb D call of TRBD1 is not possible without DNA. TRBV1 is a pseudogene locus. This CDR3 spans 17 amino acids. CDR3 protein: CTSSHWRGGVEQGEQFF.

The CDR3 is CSLSSPTTLNQSQHF. J is TRBJ1-5 and V is TRBV20-1. The CDR3 is 15 residues long. Germline loops: CDR1 DFQATT, CDR2 SNEGSKA (reference sequence).

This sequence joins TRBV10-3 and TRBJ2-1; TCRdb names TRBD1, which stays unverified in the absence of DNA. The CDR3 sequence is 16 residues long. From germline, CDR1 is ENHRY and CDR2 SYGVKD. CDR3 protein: CAISKAQGAWYNEQFF.

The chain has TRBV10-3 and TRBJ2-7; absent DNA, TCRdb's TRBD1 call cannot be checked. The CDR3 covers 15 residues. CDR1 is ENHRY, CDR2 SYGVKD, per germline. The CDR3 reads CAISGGDRGKYEQYF.

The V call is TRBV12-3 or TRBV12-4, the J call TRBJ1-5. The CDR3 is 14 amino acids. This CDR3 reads CASSLWGSNQPQHF.

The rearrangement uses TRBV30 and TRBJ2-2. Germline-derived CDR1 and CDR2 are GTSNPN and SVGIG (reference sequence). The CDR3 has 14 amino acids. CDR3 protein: CAWARLANTGELFF.

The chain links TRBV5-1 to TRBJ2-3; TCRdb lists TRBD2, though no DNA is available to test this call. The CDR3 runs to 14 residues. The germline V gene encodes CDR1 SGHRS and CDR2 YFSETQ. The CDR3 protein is CASSTSDLTDTQYF.

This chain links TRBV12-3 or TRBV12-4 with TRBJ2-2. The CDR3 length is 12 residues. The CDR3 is CASSLGSGELFF.

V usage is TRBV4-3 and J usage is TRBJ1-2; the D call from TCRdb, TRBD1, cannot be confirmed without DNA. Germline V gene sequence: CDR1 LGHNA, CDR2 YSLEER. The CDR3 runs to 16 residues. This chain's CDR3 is CASSQEYGNTNYGYTF.

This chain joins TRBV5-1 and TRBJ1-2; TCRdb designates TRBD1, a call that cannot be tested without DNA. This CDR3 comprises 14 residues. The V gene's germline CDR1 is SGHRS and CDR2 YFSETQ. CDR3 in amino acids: CASSSDYGGGGYTF.

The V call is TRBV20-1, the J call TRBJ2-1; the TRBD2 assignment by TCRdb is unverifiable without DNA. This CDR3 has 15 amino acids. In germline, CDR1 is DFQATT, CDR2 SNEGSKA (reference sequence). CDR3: CSARTTSGAYNEQFF.

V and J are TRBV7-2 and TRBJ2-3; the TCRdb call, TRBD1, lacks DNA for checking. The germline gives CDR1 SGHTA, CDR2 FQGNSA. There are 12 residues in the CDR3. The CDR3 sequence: CASSLNRGMQYF.

CDR3 sequence reads: CAWALGTSGANVLTF. The chain employs TRBV30 and TRBJ2-6; absent DNA, TCRdb's TRBD2 call cannot be checked. This CDR3 spans 15 amino acids. Germline V lookup: CDR1 GTSNPN, CDR2 SVGIG (reference sequence).

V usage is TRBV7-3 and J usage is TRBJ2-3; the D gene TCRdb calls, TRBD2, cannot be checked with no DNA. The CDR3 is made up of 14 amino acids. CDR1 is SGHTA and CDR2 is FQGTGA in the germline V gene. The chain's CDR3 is CASSFSGSTDTQYF.

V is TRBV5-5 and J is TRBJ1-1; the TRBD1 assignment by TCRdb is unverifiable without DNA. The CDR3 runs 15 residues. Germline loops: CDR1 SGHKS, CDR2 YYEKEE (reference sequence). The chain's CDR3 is CASSLNPGMNTEAFF.